Below, one TCR beta chain is given with its context. The source of the sample is a study of PD-L1 blockade in urothelial cancer. Study summary: Across blood samples, T cells had a median count of approximately 140,000.

Profiled with immunoSEQ multiplex PCR; TCRdb holds only in-frame clones, not every one. The table has 80,000 to 130,000 clones, 91% seen once; the top ten hold 0.7% to 0.95%. The J segment lost 5 bases and the V segment lost 3 bases, leaving 2 bases of the junction unmatched. Germline V CDR1 and CDR2: KGHSH, LQKENI. The CDR3 loop spans 15 amino acids. The V and J genes are TRBV18 and TRBJ2-5; 14 bases agree with TRBD2. Sample: PBMCs, taken around atezolizumab (anti-PD-L1) treatment. The receptor was isolated from a woman of 80 years or more with urothelial cancer. The CDR3 DNA is TGTGCCAGCTCACCTGGGACTAGCGGGAGTGAGACCCAGTACTTC. Its protein product is CASSPGTSGSETQYF. Combining the CDR3 with reference TRBV18 and TRBJ2-5 gives the whole variable domain NAGVMQNPRHLVRRRGQEARLRCSPMKGHSHVYWYRQLPEEGLKFMVYLQKENIIDESGMPKERFSAEFPKEGPSILRIQQVVRGDSAAYFCASSPGTSGSETQYFGPGTRLLVL.